The 2 T cell receptor beta chains below come from one sample, sequenced in a study of PD-L1 blockade in urothelial cancer. Clones were sequenced by immunoSEQ multiplex PCR, and TCRdb holds only the in-frame ones, with some missing. The data show more than 30,000 clones, with 80% to 90% seen just once and around 8.5% held by the top ten. Time point described: peripheral blood 6 weeks after treatment start. Here the sequenced sample was PBMCs, taken around atezolizumab (anti-PD-L1) treatment. These receptors originate from an elderly man with urothelial cancer.

The gene calls are TRBV14 and TRBJ2-7; 12 bases agree with TRBD2. The V gene's germline CDR1 is SGHDN and CDR2 FVKESK. The J segment lost 0 bases and the V segment lost 0 bases, leaving 3 bases of the junction unmatched. The CDR3 sequence is 17 residues long. In DNA, the CDR3 is TGTGCCAGCAGCCAAGATCGGACTAGCGGGATCTCCTACGAGCAGTACTTC. Protein product: CASSQDRTSGISYEQYF.

This chain joins TRBV11-2 and TRBJ2-1, with 8 bases identical to TRBD2. Germline CDR1 is SGHAT and CDR2 is FQNNGV. J was trimmed by 1 base and V by 5 bases; bases with no gene match: 13. This CDR3 has 18 residues. The CDR3 DNA reads TGTGCCAGCAGCCGCCCCGGCGCGGCGGGAGGATCCTACAATGAGCAGTTCTTC. Its translation: CASSRPGAAGGSYNEQFF.